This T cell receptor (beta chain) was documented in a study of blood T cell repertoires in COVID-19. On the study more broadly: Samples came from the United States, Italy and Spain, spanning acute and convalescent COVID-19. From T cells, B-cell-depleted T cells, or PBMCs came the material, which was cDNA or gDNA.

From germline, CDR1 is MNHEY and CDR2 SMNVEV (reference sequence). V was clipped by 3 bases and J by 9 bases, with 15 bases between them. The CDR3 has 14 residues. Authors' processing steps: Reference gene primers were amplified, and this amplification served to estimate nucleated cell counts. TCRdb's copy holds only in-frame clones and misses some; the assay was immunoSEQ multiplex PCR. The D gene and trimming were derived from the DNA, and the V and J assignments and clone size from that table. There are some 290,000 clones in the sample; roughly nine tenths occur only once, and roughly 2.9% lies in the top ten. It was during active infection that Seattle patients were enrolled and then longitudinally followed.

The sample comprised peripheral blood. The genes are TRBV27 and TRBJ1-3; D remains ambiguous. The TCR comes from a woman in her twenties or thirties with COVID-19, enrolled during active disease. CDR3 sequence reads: CASSLNRESATIYF. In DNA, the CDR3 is TGTGCCAGCAGTTTGAATAGGGAGTCGGCCACCATATATTTT.